The clone carrying this T cell receptor (beta chain) was picked up one time. TCRdb used MiXCR to reprocess the reads, holding one entry per CDR3 protein. The sample has a few hundred thousand distinct CDR3 sequences; approximately 15% are singletons. This specimen comes from a study of T cell repertoires in cytomegalovirus infection. The CDR3 loop spans 14 amino acids. V was pared by 0 bases and J by 10 bases, with 13 bases between. In germline, CDR1 is DFQATT, CDR2 SNEGSKA (reference sequence). Material: PBMCs. This receptor was obtained from a human donor in good health (CMV status not recorded). Some clones in this sample may be carry-over from other donors' samples. The V and J genes are TRBV20-1 and TRBJ1-6; no firm D call. CDR3 sequence (DNA): TGCAGTGCTAGAGAAGGGTCCTCAAGGTCACCCCTCCACTTT. It yields the protein CSAREGSSRSPLHF.